What follows is one T cell receptor (beta chain) and its context. This clone was seen a single time. Its antigen target is currently unknown. Base qualities are not recorded, but no much larger clone differs from it by a single base. Trimming takes 2 bases from V and 12 bases from J, and the germline ends sit 17 bases apart. CDR1 is given as MNHEY and CDR2 as SVGEGT, both from the germline V gene. The CDR3 sequence holds 14 residues, the cysteine and phenylalanine included. Only the CDR3 DNA is retained, 42 bases long and in frame from the first base. These data are taken from a study of blood T cell repertoires in COVID-19 (dated by TCRdb to the early 2020s). Turning to the overall study: The collaborator samples originated in the United States, Italy and Spain and spanned the acute and convalescent phases of COVID-19. The material from the prospective study consisted of cDNA or gDNA derived from T cells, B-cell-depleted T cells, or PBMCs. Subjects who had been exposed to COVID-19, were actively infected with it, or had recovered from it provided the deeply sampled blood TCRbeta repertoires that made up the dataset. The repertoires were released in a freely available public database intended as a resource for research on the immune response to SARS-CoV-2. The samples were drawn from two sources: the first 160 participants of the ongoing ImmuneRACE study, and 1,200 or so subjects contributed by 6 global collaborators. Nearly every sample came with metadata listing a de-identified subject ID, COVID-19 status, age in years and sex. Where available, HLA class I and class II types were obtained from metadata supplied by the sample provider rather than from assay-based typing.

Study-wide findings and limitations: Clinical and demographic metadata were provided uncurated, with the amount varying by source and participant.

Whole blood was collected in K2EDTA tubes by collaborating institutions according to the institutions' own protocols. Collaborator samples were shipped for TCRbeta analysis as frozen whole blood, isolated PBMCs, or DNA extracted from either sample type. The immunoSEQ Assay, a bias-controlled multiplex PCR, was used to amplify TCRbeta CDR3 regions from genomic DNA. The original pipeline was this. Within the assay, amplification of reference gene primers was used to estimate how many nucleated cells each sample contained. Sequence reads were collapsed and filtered to measure the absolute abundance of every unique TCRbeta CDR3 rearrangement. For each sample, productive Simpson clonality was calculated by taking the square root of Simpson's diversity index across productive rearrangements. The source is immuneACCESS, and TCRdb retained only in-frame sequences with V and J called. Part of the clones is not carried over; for the studies checked, unresolved V genes explain less than half of this, and the remainder is unexplained. Clonal size and the V and J genes are those of that table, whereas D and trimming came from the DNA. The sample data list 200,000 to 250,000 clones, and around four fifths of these were observed just once. The leading ten clones occupy roughly 18% of the sample.

Material: peripheral blood. The V and J segments used are TRBV6-2 or TRBV6-3 and TRBJ2-1; 5 matching bases give a weak D call of TRBD1. The clonotype comes from a woman older than 75 with active or convalescent COVID-19. The CDR3 is CASSYGGAASWQFF. In nucleotides, the sequence is TGTGCCAGCAGTTACGGTGGGGCAGCCAGTTGGCAGTTCTTC.